This entry features one T cell receptor beta chain sequence. The V gene lost 0 bases and the J gene lost 5 bases, with 11 bases spanning the gap. The CDR3 has 14 amino acids. Germline V CDR1 and CDR2: MNHEY, SMNVEV (reference sequence). Only in-frame clones appear in the TCRdb table, and some are missing; sequencing was by immunoSEQ multiplex PCR. Of roughly 200,000 clones listed, 85% to 95% were seen once; the top ten hold about 1.6%. The sample is drawn from a study of control samples from healthy donors and cancer patients. This chain uses TRBV27 with TRBJ2-7; D unclear. The sample was blood. This sequence was found in a man aged 45-65 years in good health. Written as DNA, the CDR3 is TGTGCCAGCAGTTTATCAGGAAAGGGCGACGAGCAGTACTTC. Its translation is CASSLSGKGDEQYF.